This note documents a single T cell receptor beta chain sequence. The CDR3 totals 17 residues. The trim removed 10 bases at V and 0 bases at J, leaving 14 bases unmatched. Germline V gene data show CDR1 as WSHSY and CDR2 as SAAADI. The source of the sample is a study of shared clonotypes between healthy human individuals. Sequencing used immunoSEQ multiplex PCR; TCRdb keeps in-frame clones, though not all of them. The table shows approximately 500,000 clones, with 60% to 80% occurring only once. The specimen was PBMCs. The rearrangement links TRBV10-2 to TRBJ2-7; 11 nucleotides align to TRBD2. This receptor was taken from a woman aged 40 to 55 in good health. Some clones in this sample may be carry-over from other donors' samples. For the CDR3, the DNA is TGCGCCACGGAGGGGGGACTAGCGGAAACTAGCTCCTACGAGCAGTACTTC. It specifies CATEGGLAETSSYEQYF.